This T cell receptor (beta chain) was recorded in a study of blood T cell repertoires in COVID-19 (dated by TCRdb to 2020 to 2021). Concerning the study at large: The collaborator samples originated in the United States, Italy and Spain and spanned the acute and convalescent phases of COVID-19. The prospective study material was composed of cDNA or gDNA derived from T cells, B-cell-depleted T cells, or PBMCs. Subjects who had been exposed to COVID-19, were actively infected with it, or had recovered from it provided the deeply sampled blood TCRbeta repertoires that made up the dataset. The repertoires were released in a freely available public database meant as a resource for research on the immune response to SARS-CoV-2. The samples were drawn from the first 160 participants of the ongoing ImmuneRACE study and from some 1,300 subjects provided by 6 global collaborators. The sample metadata nearly always contained a de-identified subject ID, COVID-19 status, age in years and sex. Where available, HLA class I and class II types were obtained from metadata supplied by the sample provider rather than from assay-based typing.

Samples from volunteer blood donors who had recovered from COVID-19 were contributed by a second Seattle source. The collaborating institutions used their own protocols to collect whole blood in K2EDTA tubes. For TCRbeta analysis, collaborator samples were shipped as frozen whole blood, as isolated PBMCs, or as DNA extracted from either sample type. The CDR1 and CDR2 encoded by the germline V gene are SGHRS and YFSETQ. Counted from cysteine to phenylalanine, this CDR3 has 14 amino acids. Just CDR3 DNA is preserved here, 42 bases in frame from base 1. V lost 5 bases and J lost 3 bases, and the count of bases not matched to a germline gene is 4. As regards this clone: It has no known antigen specificity. The record has no base qualities; no much larger clone is one base away.

Paper-wide results and their limitations: How much clinical and demographic metadata was included differed by source and by participant, and the metadata was provided uncurated.

TCRbeta CDR3 regions were amplified from genomic DNA using the immunoSEQ Assay, a bias-controlled multiplex PCR. The paper's data handling went like this. The number of nucleated cells in each sample was estimated by amplification of reference gene primers within the assay. To quantify the absolute abundance of each unique TCRbeta CDR3 rearrangement, sequence reads were collapsed and filtered. For each sample, productive Simpson clonality was calculated by taking the square root of Simpson's diversity index across productive rearrangements. Drawn from immuneACCESS, this table holds only the in-frame rearrangements with V and J called that TCRdb kept. Clones are partly lost; checked studies trace under half to an unresolved V gene and leave the rest unexplained. V and J calls and clone size are as listed in that table; D and trimming were resolved from the DNA. The sample profile shows 250,000 to 300,000 clones; about nine tenths of them were found once. Approximately 7.2% of the sample goes to the ten largest clones.

The origin of this receptor is a woman aged 25 to 39 who had recovered from COVID-19. The chain is assembled from TRBV5-1 and TRBJ2-1, with 8 bases aligning to TRBD2. Sample: peripheral blood. The CDR3 corresponds to CASRSGLVYNEQFF. The DNA is TGCGCCAGCAGGTCGGGACTAGTCTACAATGAGCAGTTCTTC.